This is a list of T cell receptor beta chains from one sample in a study of blood T cell repertoires in COVID-19. Assay: immunoSEQ multiplex PCR; the TCRdb copy retains only in-frame clones and omits some. This table has approximately 240,000 clones, 84% appearing once. The sequenced sample consisted of peripheral blood. These receptor sequences come from a man aged 45-65 years with acute or convalescent COVID-19. CDR3s include the opening cysteine and the closing phenylalanine or tryptophan. D genes are given only for firm matches. Some rows mark clone size as missing; the rest say once, few, many or name a class of expanded clone.

j_call	clone_size	v_call	d_call	cdr3_aa	cdr3_nt
TRBJ1-3	.	TRBV10-3	.	CAISESSSAAGNTIYF	TGTGCCATCAGTGAGTCATCTAGTGCGGCTGGAAACACCATATATTTT
TRBJ2-7	.	TRBV30	.	CACSPGYEQYF	TGTGCCTGTTCCCCCGGGTACGAGCAGTACTTC
TRBJ2-7	.	TRBV6-5	TRBD1	CASILTGWSGEQYF	TGTGCCAGCATTCTGACAGGGTGGAGTGGCGAGCAGTACTTC
TRBJ2-7	.	TRBV11-3	TRBD2	CASSPSSGSSYEQYF	TGTGCCAGCAGCCCTAGTAGCGGGAGCTCCTACGAGCAGTACTTC
TRBJ2-7	.	TRBV19	TRBD2	CASILVEAGGSYEQYF	TGTGCCAGTATCTTGGTTGAGGCGGGAGGATCCTACGAGCAGTACTTC
TRBJ1-6	.	TRBV18	TRBD1	CASSPGQGGSPLHF	TGTGCCAGCTCACCTGGACAGGGAGGTTCACCCCTCCACTTT
TRBJ2-7	.	TRBV5-1	TRBD2	CASSFTTGGEQYF	TGCGCCAGCAGTTTCACCACGGGAGGCGAGCAGTACTTC
TRBJ2-3	.	TRBV3-1/TRBV3-2	.	CASSQAKRDTQYF	TGTGCCAGCAGCCAGGCTAAGAGGGATACGCAGTATTTT
TRBJ1-1	.	TRBV5-1	TRBD1	CASSSDRSSGFNTEAFF	TGCGCCAGCAGCTCGGACAGGAGTAGTGGGTTTAACACTGAAGCTTTCTTT
TRBJ1-4	.	TRBV25-1	.	CASSVGGTGNEKLFF	TGTGCCAGCAGTGTAGGGGGAACAGGGAACGAAAAACTGTTTTTT
TRBJ1-1	few	TRBV5-4	TRBD1	CASSPPPGQGPLNTEAFF	TGTGCCAGCAGTCCCCCTCCGGGACAGGGACCACTGAACACTGAAGCTTTCTTT
TRBJ2-1	.	TRBV5-1	TRBD2	CASSGALAGGGNEQFF	TGCGCCAGCAGCGGGGCCCTAGCGGGAGGGGGCAATGAGCAGTTCTTC
TRBJ1-4	.	TRBV5-1	.	CASSSTGLSNEKLFF	TGCGCCAGCAGCTCTACAGGGTTGTCTAATGAAAAACTGTTTTTT
TRBJ2-6	.	TRBV21-1	.	CASSTRQGKTHLSGANVLTF	TGTGCCAGCAGCACCAGACAGGGGAAAACCCATCTCTCTGGGGCCAACGTCCTGACTTTC
TRBJ1-6	.	TRBV5-4	TRBD1	CASSVRQGGLTPLHF	TGTGCCAGCAGCGTACGGCAGGGGGGATTGACACCCCTCCACTTT
TRBJ2-2	.	TRBV9	TRBD1	CASKAGGNTGELFF	TGTGCCAGCAAGGCAGGGGGCAACACCGGGGAGCTGTTTTTT
TRBJ1-6	.	TRBV30	.	CAWSDRVYNSPLHF	TGTGCCTGGAGTGACAGAGTCTATAATTCACCCCTCCACTTT
TRBJ1-4	few	TRBV19	TRBD1	CASSIQGAYEKLFF	TGTGCCAGTAGTATTCAGGGGGCGTACGAAAAACTGTTTTTT
TRBJ2-7	.	TRBV5-6	TRBD2	CASSRGLSSYEQYF	TGTGCCAGCAGCAGGGGACTAAGCTCCTACGAGCAGTACTTC
TRBJ2-5	.	TRBV18	.	CASSRDRTETQYF	TGTGCCAGCTCACGTGACAGGACAGAGACCCAGTACTTC
TRBJ1-3	.	TRBV11-2	TRBD1	CASSGDRVGNTIYF	TGTGCCAGCAGCGGGGACAGGGTTGGAAACACCATATATTTT
TRBJ1-5	.	TRBV2	TRBD1	CASSQTGVQPQHF	TGTGCCAGCAGTCAGACAGGGGTCCAGCCCCAGCATTTT
TRBJ2-6	.	TRBV10-3	.	CAISEEQGRSGANVLTF	TGTGCCATCAGTGAGGAACAGGGGAGGTCTGGGGCCAACGTCCTGACTTTC
TRBJ1-6	.	TRBV7-6	.	CASSSTSDSPLHF	TGTGCCAGCAGTAGTACGAGTGATTCACCCCTCCACTTT
TRBJ2-7	.	TRBV7-7	TRBD1	CASSARTGSAYEQYF	TGTGCTAGCAGCGCCCGGACAGGGTCTGCCTACGAGCAGTACTTC
TRBJ1-5	.	TRBV9	.	CASSVDRDGPQHF	TGTGCCAGCAGCGTAGACAGGGACGGGCCCCAGCATTTT
TRBJ1-1	once	TRBV3-1/TRBV3-2	TRBD1	CASSRGQGAFF	TGTGCCAGCAGCCGGGGACAGGGAGCTTTCTTT
TRBJ2-7	.	TRBV27	.	CASSLYGGIDEQYF	TGTGCCAGCAGTTTATATGGAGGGATCGACGAGCAGTACTTC
TRBJ2-1	once	TRBV2	TRBD2	CASSGGGFSYNEQFF	TGTGCCAGCAGTGGGGGGGGATTCTCCTACAATGAGCAGTTCTTC
TRBJ2-1	.	TRBV7-9	.	CASSLPGVNEQFF	TGTGCCAGCAGCTTACCGGGAGTTAATGAGCAGTTCTTC
TRBJ2-3	.	TRBV6-5	.	CASSYERGSDTQYF	TGTGCCAGCAGTTATGAAAGGGGCTCGGATACGCAGTATTTT
TRBJ2-3	.	TRBV28	.	CASSLHSPTDTQYF	TGTGCCAGCAGTCTCCATAGCCCCACAGATACGCAGTATTTT
TRBJ2-7	.	TRBV4-1	.	CASSQGAPVGGYEQYF	TGCGCCAGCAGCCAGGGGGCCCCAGTTGGGGGCTACGAGCAGTACTTC
TRBJ1-5	.	TRBV12-5	TRBD1	CASGLVLTGQEGIGPQHF	TGTGCTAGTGGTTTGGTCCTCACCGGACAGGAGGGGATCGGGCCCCAGCATTTT
TRBJ1-2	once	TRBV6-5	TRBD1	CASSMGTGKYGYTF	TGTGCCAGCAGCATGGGGACAGGGAAATATGGCTACACCTTC
TRBJ2-1	.	TRBV10-3	TRBD2	CAISVTSGRTNEQFF	TGTGCCATCAGCGTGACTAGCGGGAGGACCAATGAGCAGTTCTTC
TRBJ2-5	.	TRBV27	TRBD2	CASRRTSQETQYF	TGTGCCAGCCGACGGACTAGCCAAGAGACCCAGTACTTC
TRBJ1-2	.	TRBV11-2	.	CASSSGGSRYGYTF	TGTGCCAGCAGCTCGGGTGGGAGCCGCTATGGCTACACCTTC
TRBJ1-4	.	TRBV19	TRBD1	CASSPPPGQGFGEKLFF	TGTGCCAGTAGTCCCCCCCCGGGACAGGGGTTCGGTGAAAAACTGTTTTTT
TRBJ1-3	.	TRBV9	.	CASSVEEGPGNTIYF	TGTGCCAGCAGCGTAGAGGAGGGACCTGGAAACACCATATATTTT
TRBJ2-7	few	TRBV30	.	CASNRDRSEQYF	TGTGCCAGCAACAGGGATCGCAGCGAGCAGTACTTC
TRBJ2-7	once	TRBV11-3	TRBD2	CASSPGTSGTTYEQYF	TGTGCCAGCAGCCCGGGGACTAGCGGGACGACCTACGAGCAGTACTTC
TRBJ1-2	.	TRBV5-6	.	CASSLGGGGGYTF	TGTGCCAGCAGCTTGGGTGGGGGCGGTGGCTACACCTTC
TRBJ1-1	.	TRBV3-1/TRBV3-2	.	CASSQDPGSNTEAFF	TGTGCCAGCAGCCAAGACCCGGGTTCGAACACTGAAGCTTTCTTT
TRBJ1-2	once	TRBV7-3	TRBD1	CASSQGTGPTGYTF	TGTGCCAGCAGCCAGGGGACAGGGCCCACGGGCTACACCTTC
TRBJ1-2	.	TRBV11-3	TRBD1	CASSLGDSLFNYGYTF	TGTGCCAGCAGCTTAGGGGACAGTCTTTTCAACTATGGCTACACCTTC
TRBJ2-1	.	TRBV29-1	TRBD2	CSVESLADYNEQFF	TGCAGCGTTGAAAGCCTAGCGGACTACAATGAGCAGTTCTTC
TRBJ2-7	once	TRBV27	TRBD1	CASSLGQRYEQYF	TGTGCCAGCAGTTTGGGACAGAGATACGAACAGTACTTC
TRBJ1-3	.	TRBV19	.	CATGPRGNGNTIYF	TGTGCCACAGGCCCAAGGGGAAATGGAAACACCATATATTTT
TRBJ1-3	.	TRBV19	.	CATVGALSGNTIYF	TGTGCCACCGTGGGGGCCCTCTCTGGAAACACCATATATTTT
TRBJ2-7	.	TRBV5-1	TRBD2	CASSPSLAGVSYEQYF	TGCGCCAGCAGCCCCTCCCTAGCGGGAGTCTCCTACGAGCAGTACTTC
TRBJ2-4	.	TRBV10-3	TRBD1	CATAPAEDRAGIQYF	TGTGCCACGGCGCCCGCCGAGGACAGGGCCGGCATTCAGTACTTC